The T cell receptor beta chain under discussion was sequenced for a study of T-cell reconstitution after alpha-beta-depleted transplantation in children. Study results and limitations: Several hundred expanded graft clones reportedly were the source of alpha-beta T cells about two months after transplant. From newly produced T cells came most of the T-cell counts and diversity one year after transplant. High day-60 TCRbeta diversity in some patients came from surviving recipient T cells and thymic progenitors.

Unique molecular identifiers tagged the TCRbeta library. MiXCR, run by TCRdb on the PCR reads, gives a single entry per CDR3 protein. The sample consists of 300,000 or so distinct CDR3 sequences, around 25% of them appearing once. Concerning this clonotype: As yet, its antigen is unknown. The junction shows a germline mismatch at one end, possibly a read error.

This CDR3 has 15 residues. The germline V gene encodes CDR1 LGHDT and CDR2 YNNKEL (reference sequence). Sequenced here: PBMCs, mostly from graft donor cells, sampled 180 days after TCRalphabeta/CD19-depleted stem cell transplant. The rearrangement joins TRBV3-1 to TRBJ2-7; the match to TRBD2 covers 10 bases. The receptor was isolated from a male patient younger than 18 who had a stem cell transplant for acute lymphoblastic leukemia, so the T cells may come from the graft donor. CDR3 in amino acids: CATSLGLAGAYEQYF. CDR3 DNA: TGTGCCACCAGCCTCGGGCTAGCGGGAGCGTACGAGCAGTACTTC.